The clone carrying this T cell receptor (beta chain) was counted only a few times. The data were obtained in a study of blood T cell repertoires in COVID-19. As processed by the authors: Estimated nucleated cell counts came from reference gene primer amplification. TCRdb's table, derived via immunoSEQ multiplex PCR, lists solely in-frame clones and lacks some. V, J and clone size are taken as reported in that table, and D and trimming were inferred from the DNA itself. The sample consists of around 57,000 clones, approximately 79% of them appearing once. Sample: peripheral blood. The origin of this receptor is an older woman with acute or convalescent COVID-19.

Here the CDR3 reads CASGQGTREQYF. Here the CDR3 DNA reads TGCGCCAGCGGACAGGGGACGCGCGAGCAGTACTTC. The V gene is TRBV10-1, the J gene TRBJ2-7, with 9 bases lining up with TRBD1. There are 12 residues in the CDR3. Germline lookup yields CDR1 WNHNN and CDR2 SYGVQD (reference sequence). V was pared by 8 bases and J by 6 bases, with 5 bases of the junction left unmatched.